The T cell receptor beta chain under discussion was sequenced for a study of beta chain features in type 1 diabetes. Study findings and constraints: In every one of the four CD4+ subsets, TCRB CDR3s were moderately but significantly shorter in Type 1 diabetes patients.

The authors reverse transcribed all of the isolated RNA, so sequencing captured expressed TCRB transcripts. The method was immunoSEQ multiplex PCR; TCRdb's version includes in-frame clones alone and lacks a portion of them. This sample has hundreds of thousands of clones; approximately 16% occur once, and the top ten carry 0.015% to 0.019%. Purity (above 95%) was reached by all sorted populations. The V gene's germline CDR1 is SGHAT and CDR2 FQNNGV. The V gene end was trimmed by 5 bases and the J gene end by 10 bases; junction bases not matched to a gene: 24. This CDR3 is 19 amino acids long. This clone was observed a handful of times. Antigen unknown.

This chain links TRBV11-2 with TRBJ2-1, with 9 nucleotides matching TRBD2. Input material: naive CD4+ T cells from blood. The sequence derives from a man aged 18-30 years with type 1 diabetes. CDR3 loop: CASSTRRLAGGRRRVEQFF. The CDR3 coding sequence is TGTGCCAGCAGCACGAGGAGGCTCGCGGGGGGGAGACGACGGGTAGAGCAGTTCTTC.